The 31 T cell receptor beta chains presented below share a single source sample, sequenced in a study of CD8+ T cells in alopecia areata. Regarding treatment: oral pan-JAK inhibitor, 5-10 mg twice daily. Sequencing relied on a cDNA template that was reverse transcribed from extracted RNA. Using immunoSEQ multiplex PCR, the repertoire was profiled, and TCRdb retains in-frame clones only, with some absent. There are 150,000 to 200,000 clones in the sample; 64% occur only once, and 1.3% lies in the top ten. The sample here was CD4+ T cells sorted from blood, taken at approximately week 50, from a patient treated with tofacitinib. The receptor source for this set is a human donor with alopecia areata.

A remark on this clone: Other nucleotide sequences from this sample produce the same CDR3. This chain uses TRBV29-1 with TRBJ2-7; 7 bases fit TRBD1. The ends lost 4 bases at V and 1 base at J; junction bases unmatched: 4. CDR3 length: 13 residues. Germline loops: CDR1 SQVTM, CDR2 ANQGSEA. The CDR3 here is CSVGDRRSYEQYF. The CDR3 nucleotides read TGCAGCGTTGGGGACAGACGTTCCTACGAGCAGTACTTC.

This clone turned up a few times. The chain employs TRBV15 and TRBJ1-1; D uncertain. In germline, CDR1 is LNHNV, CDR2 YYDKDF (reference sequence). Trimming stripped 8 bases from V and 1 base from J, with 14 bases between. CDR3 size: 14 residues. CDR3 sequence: CATGLGRTNTEAFF. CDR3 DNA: TGTGCCACCGGTCTTGGACGGACGAACACTGAAGCTTTCTTT.

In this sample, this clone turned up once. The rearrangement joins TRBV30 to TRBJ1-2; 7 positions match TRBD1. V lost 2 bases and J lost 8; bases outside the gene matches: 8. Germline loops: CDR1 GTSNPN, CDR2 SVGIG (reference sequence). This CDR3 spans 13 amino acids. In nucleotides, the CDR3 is TGTGCCTGGAGTCCCACAGGGGTAAAGGGCTACACCTTC. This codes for CAWSPTGVKGYTF. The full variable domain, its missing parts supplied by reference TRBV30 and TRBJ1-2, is SQTIHQWPATLVQPVGSPLSLECTVEGTSNPNLYWYRQAAGRGLQLLFYSVGIGQISSEVPQNLSASRPQDRQFILSSKKLLLSDSGFYLCAWSPTGVKGYTFGSGTRLTVV.

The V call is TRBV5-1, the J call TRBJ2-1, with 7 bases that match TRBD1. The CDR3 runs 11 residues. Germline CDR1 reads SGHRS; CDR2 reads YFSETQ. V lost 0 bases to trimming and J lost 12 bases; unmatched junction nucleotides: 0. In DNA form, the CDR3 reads TGCGCCAGCAGCTTGGACAGGGGGCAGTTCTTC. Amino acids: CASSLDRGQFF.

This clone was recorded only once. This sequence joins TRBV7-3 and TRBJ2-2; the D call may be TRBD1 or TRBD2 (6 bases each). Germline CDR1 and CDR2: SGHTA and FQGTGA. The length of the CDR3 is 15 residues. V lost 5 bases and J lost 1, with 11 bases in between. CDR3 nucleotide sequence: TGTGCCAGCAGCCCCGGGGGCCGGAACACCGGGGAGCTGTTTTTT. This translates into CASSPGGRNTGELFF.

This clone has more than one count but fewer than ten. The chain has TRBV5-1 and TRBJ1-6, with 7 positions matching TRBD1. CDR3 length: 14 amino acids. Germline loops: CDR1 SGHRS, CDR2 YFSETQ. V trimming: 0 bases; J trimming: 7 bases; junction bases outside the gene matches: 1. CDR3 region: CASSLDRGNSPLHF. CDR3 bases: TGCGCCAGCAGCTTGGACAGGGGAAATTCACCCCTCCACTTT. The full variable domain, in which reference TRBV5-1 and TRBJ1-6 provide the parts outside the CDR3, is KAGVTQTPRYLIKTRGQQVTLSCSPISGHRSVSWYQQTPGQGLQFLFEYFSETQRNKGNFPGRFSGRQFSNSRSEMNVSTLELGDSALYLCASSLDRGNSPLHFGNGTRLTVT.

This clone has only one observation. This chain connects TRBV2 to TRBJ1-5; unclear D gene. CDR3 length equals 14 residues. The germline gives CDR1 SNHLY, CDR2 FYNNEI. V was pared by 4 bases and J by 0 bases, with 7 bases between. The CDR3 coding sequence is TGTGCCAGCAGTGTAGAGATTAGCAATCAGCCCCAGCATTTT. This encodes CASSVEISNQPQHF.

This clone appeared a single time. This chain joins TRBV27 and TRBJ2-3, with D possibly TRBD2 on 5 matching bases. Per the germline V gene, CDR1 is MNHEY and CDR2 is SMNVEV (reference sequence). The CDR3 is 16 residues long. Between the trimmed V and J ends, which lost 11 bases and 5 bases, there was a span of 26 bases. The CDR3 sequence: CAASRVPRVSGDTQYF. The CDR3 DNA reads TGTGCCGCTTCCCGGGTCCCGCGGGTCTCCGGAGATACGCAGTATTTT.

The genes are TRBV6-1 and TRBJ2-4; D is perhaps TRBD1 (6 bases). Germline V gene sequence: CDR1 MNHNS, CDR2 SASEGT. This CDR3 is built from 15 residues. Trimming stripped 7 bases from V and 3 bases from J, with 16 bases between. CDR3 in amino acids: CASIPNPGVKNIQYF. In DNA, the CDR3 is TGTGCCAGCATTCCCAACCCAGGGGTCAAAAACATTCAGTACTTC.

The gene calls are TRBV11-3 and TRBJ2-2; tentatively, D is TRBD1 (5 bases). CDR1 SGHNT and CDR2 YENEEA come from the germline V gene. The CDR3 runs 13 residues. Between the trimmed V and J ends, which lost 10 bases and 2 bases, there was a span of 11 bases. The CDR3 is CATFDRNTGELFF. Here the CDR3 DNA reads TGTGCCACCTTCGACAGAAACACCGGGGAGCTGTTTTTT.

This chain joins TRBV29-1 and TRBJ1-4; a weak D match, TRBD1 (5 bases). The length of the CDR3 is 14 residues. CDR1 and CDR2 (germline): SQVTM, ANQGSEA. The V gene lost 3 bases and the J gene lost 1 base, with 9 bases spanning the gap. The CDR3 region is CSVDGGGTNEKLFF. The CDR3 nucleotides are TGCAGCGTTGACGGGGGGGGAACTAATGAAAAACTGTTTTTT.

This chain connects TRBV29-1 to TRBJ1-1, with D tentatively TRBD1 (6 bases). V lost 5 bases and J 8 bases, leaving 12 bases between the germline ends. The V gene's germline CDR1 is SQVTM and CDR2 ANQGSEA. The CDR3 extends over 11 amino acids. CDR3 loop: CSVNRVGEAFF. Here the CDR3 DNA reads TGCAGCGTTAACAGGGTCGGGGAAGCTTTCTTT.

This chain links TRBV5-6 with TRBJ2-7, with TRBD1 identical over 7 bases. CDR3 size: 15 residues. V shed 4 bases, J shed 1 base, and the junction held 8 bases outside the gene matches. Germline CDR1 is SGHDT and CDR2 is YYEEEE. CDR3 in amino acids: CASSLPGQNSYEQYF. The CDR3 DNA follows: TGTGCCAGCAGCCTACCGGGACAGAATTCCTACGAGCAGTACTTC.

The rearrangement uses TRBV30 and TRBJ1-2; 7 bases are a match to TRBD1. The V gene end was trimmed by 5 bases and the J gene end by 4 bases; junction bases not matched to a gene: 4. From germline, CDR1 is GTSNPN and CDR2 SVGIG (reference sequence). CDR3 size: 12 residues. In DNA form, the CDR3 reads TGTGCCTGGGCAGGGGGGCTCTATGGCTACACCTTC. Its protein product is CAWAGGLYGYTF.

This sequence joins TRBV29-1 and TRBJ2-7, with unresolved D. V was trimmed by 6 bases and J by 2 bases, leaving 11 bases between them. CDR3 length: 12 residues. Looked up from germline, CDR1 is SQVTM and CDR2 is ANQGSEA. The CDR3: CSVQDGAYEQYF. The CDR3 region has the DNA TGCAGCGTCCAAGACGGAGCCTACGAGCAGTACTTC.

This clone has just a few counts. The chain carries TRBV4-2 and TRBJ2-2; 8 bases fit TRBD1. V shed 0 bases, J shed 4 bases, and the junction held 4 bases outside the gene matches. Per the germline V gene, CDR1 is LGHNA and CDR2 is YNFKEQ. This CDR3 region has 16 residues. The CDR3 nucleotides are TGTGCCAGCAGCCAAGAGCGACAGGGGCCCACCGGGGAGCTGTTTTTT. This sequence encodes CASSQERQGPTGELFF.

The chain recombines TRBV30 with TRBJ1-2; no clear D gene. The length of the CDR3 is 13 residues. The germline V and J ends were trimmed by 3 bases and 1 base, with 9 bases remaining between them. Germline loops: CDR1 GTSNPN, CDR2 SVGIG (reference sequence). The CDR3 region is CAWRDDNNYGYTF. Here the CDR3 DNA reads TGTGCCTGGAGGGACGACAATAACTATGGCTACACCTTC.

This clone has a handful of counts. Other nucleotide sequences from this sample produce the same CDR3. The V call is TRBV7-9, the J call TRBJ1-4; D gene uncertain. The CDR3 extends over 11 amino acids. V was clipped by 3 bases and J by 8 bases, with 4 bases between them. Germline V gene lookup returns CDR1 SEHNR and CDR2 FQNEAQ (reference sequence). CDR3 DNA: TGTGCCAGCAGCTTGACAGAAAAACTGTTTTTT. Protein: CASSLTEKLFF.

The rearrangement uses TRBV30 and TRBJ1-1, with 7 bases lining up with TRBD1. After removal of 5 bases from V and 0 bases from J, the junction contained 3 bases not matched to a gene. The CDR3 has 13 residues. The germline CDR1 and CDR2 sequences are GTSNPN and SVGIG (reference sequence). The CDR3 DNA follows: TGTGCCTGGGAGGGACAGATGAACACTGAAGCTTTCTTT. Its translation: CAWEGQMNTEAFF.

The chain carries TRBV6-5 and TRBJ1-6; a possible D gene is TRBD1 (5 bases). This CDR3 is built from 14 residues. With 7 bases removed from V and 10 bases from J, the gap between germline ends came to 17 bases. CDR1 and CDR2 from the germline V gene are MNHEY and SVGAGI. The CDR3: CASKGAGLFSPLHF. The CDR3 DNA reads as TGTGCCAGCAAAGGTGCAGGGTTATTCTCACCCCTCCACTTT.

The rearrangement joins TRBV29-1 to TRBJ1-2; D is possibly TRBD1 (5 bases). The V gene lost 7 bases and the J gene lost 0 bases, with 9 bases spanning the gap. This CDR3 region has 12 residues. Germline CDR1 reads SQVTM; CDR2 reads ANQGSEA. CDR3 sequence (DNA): TGCAGCGCCGACAGTGCTAACTATGGCTACACCTTC. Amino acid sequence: CSADSANYGYTF.

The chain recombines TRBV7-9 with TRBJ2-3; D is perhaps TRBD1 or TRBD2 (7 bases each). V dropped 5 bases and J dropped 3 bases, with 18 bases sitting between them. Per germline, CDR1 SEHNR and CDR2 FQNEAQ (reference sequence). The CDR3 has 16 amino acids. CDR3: CASSPEGGGKTDTQYF. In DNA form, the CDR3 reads TGTGCCAGCAGCCCCGAGGGAGGGGGCAAGACAGATACGCAGTATTTT. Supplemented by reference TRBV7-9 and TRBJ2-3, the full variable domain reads DTGVSQNPRHKITKRGQNVTFRCDPISEHNRLYWYRQTLGQGPEFLTYFQNEAQLEKSRLLSDRFSAERPKGSFSTLEIQRTEQGDSAMYLCASSPEGGGKTDTQYFGPGTRLTVL.

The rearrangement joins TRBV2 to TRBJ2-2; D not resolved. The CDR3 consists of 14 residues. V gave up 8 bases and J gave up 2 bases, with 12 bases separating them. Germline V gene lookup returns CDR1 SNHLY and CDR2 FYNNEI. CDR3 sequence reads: CASSQLPNTGELFF. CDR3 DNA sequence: TGTGCCAGCTCCCAGTTGCCAAACACCGGGGAGCTGTTTTTT.

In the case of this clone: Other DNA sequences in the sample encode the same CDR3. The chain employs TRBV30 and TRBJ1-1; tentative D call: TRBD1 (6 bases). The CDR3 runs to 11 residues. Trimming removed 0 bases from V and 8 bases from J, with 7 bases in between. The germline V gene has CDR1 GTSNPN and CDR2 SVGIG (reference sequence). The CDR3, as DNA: TGTGCCTGGAGTGTGAGGGGGGAAGCTTTCTTT. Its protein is CAWSVRGEAFF.

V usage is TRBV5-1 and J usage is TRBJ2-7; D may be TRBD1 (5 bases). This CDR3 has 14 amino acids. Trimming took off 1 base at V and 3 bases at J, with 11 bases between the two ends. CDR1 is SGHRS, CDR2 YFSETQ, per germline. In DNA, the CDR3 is TGCGCCAGCAGCTTGAACTCCCAGGGCTACGAGCAGTACTTC. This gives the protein CASSLNSQGYEQYF.

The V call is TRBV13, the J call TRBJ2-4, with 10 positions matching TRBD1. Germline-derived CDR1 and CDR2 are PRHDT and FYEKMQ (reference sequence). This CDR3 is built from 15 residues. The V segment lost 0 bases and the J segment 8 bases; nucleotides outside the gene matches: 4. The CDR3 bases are TGTGCCAGCAGCTTAGGAGGGACAGGGGAGGACATTCAGTACTTC. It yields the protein CASSLGGTGEDIQYF.

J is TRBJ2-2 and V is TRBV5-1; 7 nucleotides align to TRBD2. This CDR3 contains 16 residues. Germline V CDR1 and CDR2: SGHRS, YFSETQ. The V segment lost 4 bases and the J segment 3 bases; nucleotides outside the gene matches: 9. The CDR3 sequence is CASSLGPAGDTGELFF. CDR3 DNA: TGCGCCAGCAGCCTGGGGCCTGCGGGGGACACCGGGGAGCTGTTTTTT.

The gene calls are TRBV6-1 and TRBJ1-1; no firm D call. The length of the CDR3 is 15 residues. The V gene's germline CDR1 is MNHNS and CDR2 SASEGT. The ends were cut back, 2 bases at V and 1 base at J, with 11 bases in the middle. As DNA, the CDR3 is TGTGCCAGCAGTGAAATTCAACGACCGAACACTGAAGCTTTCTTT. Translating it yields CASSEIQRPNTEAFF.

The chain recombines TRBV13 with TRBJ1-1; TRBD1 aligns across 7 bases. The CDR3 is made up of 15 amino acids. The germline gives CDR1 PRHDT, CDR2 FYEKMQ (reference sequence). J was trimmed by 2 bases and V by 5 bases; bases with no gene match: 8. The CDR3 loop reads CASSPRQGGNTEAFF. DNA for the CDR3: TGTGCCAGCAGCCCTCGACAGGGTGGTAACACTGAAGCTTTCTTT.

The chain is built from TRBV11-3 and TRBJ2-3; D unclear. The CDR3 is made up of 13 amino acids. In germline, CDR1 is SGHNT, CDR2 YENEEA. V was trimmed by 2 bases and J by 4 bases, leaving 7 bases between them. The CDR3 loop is CASSLNHADTQYF. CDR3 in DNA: TGTGCCAGCAGCTTAAACCATGCAGATACGCAGTATTTT.

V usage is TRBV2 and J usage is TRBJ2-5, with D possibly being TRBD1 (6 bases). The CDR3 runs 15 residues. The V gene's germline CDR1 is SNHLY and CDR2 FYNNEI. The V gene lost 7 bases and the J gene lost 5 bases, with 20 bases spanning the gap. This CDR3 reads CASIRSTGYEETQYF. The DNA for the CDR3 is TGTGCCAGCATAAGATCCACAGGGTATGAGGAGACCCAGTACTTC. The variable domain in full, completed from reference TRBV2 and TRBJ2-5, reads EPEVTQTPSHQVTQMGQEVILRCVPISNHLYFYWYRQILGQKVEFLVSFYNNEISEKSEIFDDQFSVERPDGSNFTLKIRSTKLEDSAMYFCASIRSTGYEETQYFGPGTRLLVL.